The clone carrying this T cell receptor beta chain has just a few counts. The antigen remains unidentified. Trimming removed 3 bases from V and 0 bases from J, with 6 bases in between. Germline V CDR1 and CDR2: DFQATT, SNEGSKA (reference sequence). The CDR3 runs 13 residues. This entry comes from a study of vaccination and CD4 T cells after COVID-19. Whole-study context: Cultures acting as controls obtained a CEFX pool, an HIV-1 Nef pool, or no peptide.

Sequencing of the DNA from cultured CD4+ T cells was carried out with the Oncomine TCR Beta short-read assay. Genomic DNA was drawn out of CD4+ T cells grown in culture. TCRdb re-called the PCR reads through MiXCR, storing one row per CDR3 protein. The sample has 15,000 to 20,000 distinct CDR3 sequences, roughly 56% seen once; the top ten hold approximately 9%. Treatment indicated: roughly 10-day PBMC culture with coronavirus spike peptide pools or control peptides (ViraFEST assay). The TCR comes from a human donor who had recovered from COVID-19. The rearrangement links TRBV20-1 to TRBJ1-5, with D hard to call. The specimen was CD4+ T cells from blood, cultured in vitro. In nucleotides, the CDR3 is TGCAGTGCTAGGTTCGGTAGCAATCAGCCCCAGCATTTT. Its protein is CSARFGSNQPQHF.